This record looks at one TCR beta chain sequence and its context. These data belong to a study of T-cell reconstitution after alpha-beta-depleted transplantation in children. This CDR3 spans 16 amino acids. From germline, CDR1 is MNHEY and CDR2 SMNVEV (reference sequence). Trimming removed 4 bases at V and 4 bases at J, with 18 bases between. Molecular barcoding with unique molecular identifiers was used for the TCRbeta library. TCRdb re-called the PCR reads with MiXCR, one entry per CDR3 protein. The data hold fewer than 700,000 distinct CDR3 sequences, with 10% to 15% observed a single time. The sequence was obtained from a male patient under 18 who had a stem cell transplant for acute myeloid leukemia, so the T cells may come from the graft donor. The V call is TRBV27, the J call TRBJ2-3; D is possibly TRBD1 (5 bases). Sequencing was performed on PBMCs, mostly from graft donor cells, taken 360 days after TCRalphabeta/CD19-depleted stem cell transplant. The CDR3 sequence: CASSSPTLLGADTQYF. The CDR3 coding sequence is TGTGCCAGCAGTTCTCCCACTCTTCTAGGGGCAGATACGCAGTATTTT.